The sequence of this T cell receptor (beta chain) was determined in a study of identical twins. The CDR3 extends over 13 amino acids. Trimming shortened V by 3 bases and J by 3 bases, and 10 bases separated the two germline ends. CDR1 is DFQATT, CDR2 SNEGSKA, per germline (reference sequence). In TCRdb, the 5' RACE reads were re-called with MiXCR into one record per CDR3 protein. Among about 1.7 million distinct CDR3 sequences listed, about 30% were seen once. The V gene is TRBV20-1, the J gene TRBJ2-3; possibly TRBD1 or TRBD2 for D (6 bases each). The sequencing input was cord blood. This clonotype was obtained from a newborn girl in good health. CDR3 region: CSARGGRTDTQYF. CDR3 DNA sequence: TGCAGTGCTAGGGGGGGCAGGACAGATACGCAGTATTTT.